Listed below are T cell receptor beta chains from one sample, sequenced in a study of T cells in Graves' hyperthyroidism and ophthalmopathy. In TCRdb, the multiplex PCR reads were re-called with MiXCR into one record per CDR3 protein. The sample comprises around 500,000 distinct CDR3 sequences, approximately 16% of which are singletons, and about 29% rests with the top ten. Sequencing was carried out using blood. These TCRs come from a woman in her twenties or thirties with Graves' ophthalmopathy. Both conserved end residues are part of each CDR3. The D gene is left open where the match is weak. Some rows have no size entry. The others give once, few or many, or a class for an expanded clone.

many	.	TRBV28	TRBJ1-2	CASRRRGNPRSSPHGYTF	TGTGCCAGCCGACGACGCGGCAACCCTCGGAGCAGCCCCCATGGCTACACCTTC
many	.	TRBV30	TRBJ1-2	CAWRKKSDSLSIGYTF	TGTGCCTGGAGGAAAAAATCGGACAGTCTCTCAATAGGCTACACCTTC
.	.	TRBV10-3	TRBJ2-2	CAISESTGNTGELFF	TGTGCCATCAGTGAGTCAACGGGGAACACCGGGGAGCTGTTTTTT
.	.	TRBV19	TRBJ1-1	CASSMRLNTEAFF	TGTGCCAGTAGTATGCGGCTGAACACTGAAGCTTTCTTT
many	.	TRBV12-3/TRBV12-4	TRBJ1-2	CASSLVAAANYGYTF	TGTGCCAGCAGTTTAGTGGCCGCTGCTAACTATGGCTACACCTTC
.	.	TRBV6-4	TRBJ2-5	CASSLAEAGTYQETQYF	TGTGCCAGCAGTTTAGCGGAGGCAGGGACGTACCAAGAGACCCAGTACTTC
many	.	TRBV5-1	TRBJ2-3	CASSLGGSSTDTQYF	TGCGCCAGCAGCTTGGGCGGCTCCTCCACAGATACGCAGTATTTT
.	.	TRBV4-2	TRBJ2-7	CASSQAGAISYKQYF	TGTGCCAGCAGCCAAGCCGGGGCGATCTCCTACAAGCAGTACTTC
few	.	TRBV6-2/TRBV6-3	TRBJ2-1	CASSYPRVISNEQFF	TGTGCCAGCAGTTACCCCCGGGTCATAAGTAATGAGCAGTTCTTC
few	.	TRBV28	TRBJ1-2	CASSQAQGSYGYTF	TGTGCCAGCAGCCAAGCGCAGGGTTCCTATGGCTACACCTTC
few	.	TRBV29-1	TRBJ1-2	CSVVWDYGYTF	TGCAGCGTCGTATGGGATTATGGCTACACCTTC
.	.	TRBV4-3	TRBJ2-2	CASSQDIQTYGELFF	TGCGCCAGCAGCCAAGATATCCAGACATACGGGGAGCTGTTTTTT
.	TRBD2	TRBV20-1	TRBJ2-5	CSARGGTSGETQYF	TGCAGTGCTAGAGGCGGGACTAGCGGAGAGACCCAGTACTTC
.	.	TRBV27	TRBJ2-7	CASSSAGYYEQYF	TGTGCCAGCAGTTCGGCAGGATACTACGAGCAGTACTTC
many	TRBD1	TRBV29-1	TRBJ2-7	CSVGGQGTYEQYF	TGCAGCGTTGGGGGACAGGGGACCTACGAGCAGTACTTC
many	TRBD1	TRBV18	TRBJ1-1	CASSPEAGGNTEAFF	TGTGCCAGCTCACCCGAAGCAGGGGGGAACACTGAAGCTTTCTTT
many	TRBD2	TRBV6-1	TRBJ2-7	CASRGIAGGAYEQYF	TGTGCCAGCAGGGGTATAGCGGGAGGGGCCTACGAGCAGTACTTC
many	.	TRBV30	TRBJ1-1	CAWNRNPGTEAFF	TGTGCCTGGAATAGAAATCCGGGAACTGAAGCTTTCTTT
few	TRBD1	TRBV7-6	TRBJ1-3	CASSTGGGNTIYF	TGTGCCAGCAGCACAGGGGGTGGAAACACCATATATTTT
few	.	TRBV6-1	TRBJ2-5	CASSPSGAIPHQYF	TGTGCCAGCAGCCCCTCGGGGGCCATCCCCCACCAGTACTTC
many	TRBD1	TRBV7-3	TRBJ2-3	CASSLWDRSTDTQYF	TGTGCCAGCAGCTTATGGGACAGGAGCACAGATACGCAGTATTTT
few	.	TRBV20-1	TRBJ1-5	CSARWGNQPQHF	TGCAGTGCTCGCTGGGGCAATCAGCCCCAGCATTTT
many	TRBD2	TRBV30	TRBJ2-1	CAWSGGLASGQFF	TGTGCCTGGAGTGGCGGACTAGCGTCGGGGCAGTTCTTC
many	.	TRBV6-1	TRBJ2-6	CASSDTSRGANVLTF	TGTGCCAGCAGTGACACTAGCCGTGGGGCCAACGTCCTGACTTTC
many	.	TRBV7-3	TRBJ2-3	CASSLRNEETDTQYF	TGTGCCAGCAGCTTACGGAATGAGGAAACAGATACGCAGTATTTT
few	.	TRBV27	TRBJ2-2	CASSFNSGELFF	TGTGCCAGCAGTTTCAATAGCGGGGAGCTGTTTTTT
few	.	TRBV5-4	TRBJ2-1	CASSQGGTLNYNEQFF	TGTGCCAGCAGCCAAGGCGGGACTCTAAACTACAATGAGCAGTTCTTC
few	TRBD1	TRBV28	TRBJ1-1	CASSFLDRGRAEAFF	TGTGCCAGCAGTTTCCTCGACAGGGGGAGAGCTGAAGCTTTCTTT
many	TRBD1	TRBV30	TRBJ1-2	CAWGPMGQDSYYGYTF	TGTGCCTGGGGACCGATGGGACAGGATAGTTACTATGGCTACACCTTC
few	.	TRBV6-2/TRBV6-3	TRBJ1-1	CASSYHSQGEAFF	TGTGCCAGCAGTTACCACTCCCAGGGTGAAGCTTTCTTT
.	TRBD1	TRBV6-1	TRBJ1-2	CASSSGTGRYGYTF	TGTGCCAGCAGTTCCGGGACAGGGCGCTATGGCTACACCTTC
few	TRBD1	TRBV6-1	TRBJ2-2	CASSEFTGDTNTGELFF	TGTGCCAGCAGTGAATTTACAGGGGATACGAACACCGGGGAGCTGTTTTTT
.	.	TRBV5-4	TRBJ2-5	CASRNLQGKETQYF	TGTGCCAGCAGAAACCTACAGGGTAAAGAGACCCAGTACTTC
many	TRBD2	TRBV12-3/TRBV12-4	TRBJ2-7	CASRGTSGYYEQYF	TGTGCCAGCAGGGGGACTAGCGGTTACTACGAGCAGTACTTC
.	.	TRBV27	TRBJ1-1	CASTWTGGATEAFF	TGTGCCAGCACCTGGACCGGGGGGGCGACTGAAGCTTTCTTT
many	TRBD1	TRBV5-5	TRBJ2-7	CARGDFRQGMNEQYF	TGTGCCAGAGGGGATTTTAGACAGGGTATGAACGAGCAGTACTTC
.	.	TRBV6-1	TRBJ2-6	CASSAGDTGANVLTF	TGTGCCAGCAGTGCTGGGGATACTGGGGCCAACGTCCTGACTTTC
many	TRBD1	TRBV20-1	TRBJ2-5	CSAGQGGFETQYF	TGCAGTGCTGGACAGGGTGGGTTTGAGACCCAGTACTTC
.	TRBD1	TRBV27	TRBJ2-1	CASSAKKGAGFNEQFF	TGTGCCAGCAGTGCGAAAAAGGGGGCTGGGTTCAATGAGCAGTTCTTC
.	TRBD2	TRBV11-2	TRBJ2-3	CASSLVAGAGRGTDTQYF	TGTGCCAGCAGCTTAGTAGCGGGAGCGGGACGTGGCACAGATACGCAGTATTTT
.	TRBD1	TRBV24-1	TRBJ1-2	CATSEGDREGYTF	TGTGCCACCAGTGAAGGGGACAGGGAAGGCTACACCTTC
many	TRBD2	TRBV14	TRBJ2-1	CASSHRGGRNEQFF	TGTGCCAGCAGCCATCGGGGAGGGCGTAATGAGCAGTTCTTC
many	TRBD2	TRBV5-1	TRBJ2-7	CASNRLAGGINEQYF	TGCGCCAGCAATCGACTAGCGGGAGGTATCAACGAGCAGTACTTC
many	.	TRBV6-6	TRBJ2-7	CASSYSGAVRAQYF	TGTGCCAGCAGTTACTCTGGGGCTGTGCGCGCGCAGTACTTC
many	TRBD2	TRBV5-5	TRBJ2-1	CASSHTSGRLDEQFF	TGTGCCAGCAGCCATACTAGCGGGAGGTTGGATGAGCAGTTCTTC
few	TRBD2	TRBV24-1	TRBJ2-3	CATSDLVAGNTDTQYF	TGTGCCACCAGTGATTTAGTAGCGGGGAACACAGATACGCAGTATTTT
.	TRBD1	TRBV5-1	TRBJ1-3	CTSSLGQGFGNTIYF	TGCACCAGCAGCTTGGGACAGGGCTTTGGAAACACCATATATTTT
many	.	TRBV11-2	TRBJ2-7	CASSFVGAYEQYF	TGTGCCAGCAGCTTTGTAGGGGCCTACGAGCAGTACTTC
few	TRBD2	TRBV30	TRBJ2-7	CAWSVTKHGSLAGGPREQYF	TGTGCCTGGAGTGTAACCAAACATGGGTCACTAGCGGGAGGTCCGAGGGAGCAGTACTTC
many	TRBD2	TRBV7-3	TRBJ2-7	CASSPGLDNYEQYF	TGTGCCAGCAGCCCCGGACTAGATAACTACGAGCAGTACTTC
.	TRBD1	TRBV7-9	TRBJ2-3	CASSLGTGSSADTQYF	TGTGCCAGCAGCCTGGGGACAGGCTCTAGCGCAGATACGCAGTATTTT
.	TRBD2	TRBV15	TRBJ2-5	CATSREGLGIQETQYF	TGTGCCACCAGCAGAGAGGGACTAGGGATTCAAGAGACCCAGTACTTC
many	.	TRBV20-1	TRBJ2-5	CSARDWGPALETQYF	TGCAGTGCTAGAGATTGGGGGCCAGCGTTAGAGACCCAGTACTTC
few	.	TRBV6-2/TRBV6-3	TRBJ2-2	CASSYQRRSNTGELFF	TGTGCCAGCAGTTACCAGCGGCGGTCGAACACCGGAGAGCTGTTTTTT
.	.	TRBV20-1	TRBJ2-1	CSARDRVRPWNEQFF	TGCAGTGCTAGAGATAGGGTTAGACCATGGAATGAGCAGTTCTTC
.	.	TRBV9	TRBJ1-2	CASSVMGENYGYTF	TGTGCCAGCAGCGTAATGGGCGAGAACTATGGCTACACCTTC